This T cell receptor beta chain was documented in a study of siplizumab effects on memory and regulatory T cells. This CDR3 has 12 amino acids. Trimming cost V 2 bases and J 7 bases, with 8 bases left between them. Per the germline V gene, CDR1 is MNHEY and CDR2 is SVGAGI. Profiled with immunoSEQ multiplex PCR; TCRdb holds only in-frame clones, not every one. The table records approximately 94,000 clones, more than 85% of them present only once. The receptor's source is a human donor in good health. The rearrangement joins TRBV6-5 to TRBJ1-1, with D possibly matching TRBD1 (5 bases). What was sequenced was CD4+ T cells sorted from blood. The CDR3 spells CASSYPTGEAFF. CDR3 coding DNA: TGTGCCAGCAGTTACCCCACAGGTGAAGCTTTCTTT.